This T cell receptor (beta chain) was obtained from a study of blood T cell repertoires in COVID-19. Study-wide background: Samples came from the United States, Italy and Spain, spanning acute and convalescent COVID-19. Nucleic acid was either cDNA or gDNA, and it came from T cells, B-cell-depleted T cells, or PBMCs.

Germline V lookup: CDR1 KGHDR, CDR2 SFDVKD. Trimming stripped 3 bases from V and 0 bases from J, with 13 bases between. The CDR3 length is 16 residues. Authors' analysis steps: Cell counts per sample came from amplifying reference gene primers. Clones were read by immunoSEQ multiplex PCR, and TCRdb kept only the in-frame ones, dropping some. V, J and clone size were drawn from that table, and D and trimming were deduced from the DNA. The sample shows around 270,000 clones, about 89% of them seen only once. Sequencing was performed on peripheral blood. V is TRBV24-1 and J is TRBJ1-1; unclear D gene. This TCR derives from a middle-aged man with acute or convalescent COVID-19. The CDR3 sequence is CATSDLNSGMNTEAFF. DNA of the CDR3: TGTGCCACCAGTGATCTAAACAGTGGCATGAACACTGAAGCTTTCTTT.